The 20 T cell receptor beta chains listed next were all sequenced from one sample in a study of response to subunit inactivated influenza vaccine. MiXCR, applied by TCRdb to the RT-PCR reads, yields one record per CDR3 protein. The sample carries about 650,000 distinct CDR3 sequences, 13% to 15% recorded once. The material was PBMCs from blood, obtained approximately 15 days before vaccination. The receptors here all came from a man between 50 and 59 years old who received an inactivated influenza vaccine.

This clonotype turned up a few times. Here the CDR3 reads CASSPDGTWANYEQYF. The CDR3 DNA is TGTGCCAGCAGCCCTGATGGGACATGGGCCAACTACGAGCAGTACTTC. The chain links TRBV6-2 or TRBV6-3 to TRBJ2-7, with a weak D call TRBD1 (6 bases). V was trimmed by 6 bases and J by 3 bases, leaving 21 bases between them. This CDR3 comprises 16 residues. CDR1 and CDR2 from the germline V gene are MNHEY and SVGEGT.

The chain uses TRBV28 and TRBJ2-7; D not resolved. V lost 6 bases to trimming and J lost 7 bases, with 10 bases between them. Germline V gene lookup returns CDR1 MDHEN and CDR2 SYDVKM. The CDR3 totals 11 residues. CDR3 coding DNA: TGTGCCAGCAGCCCTCTAGGTGAGCAGTACTTC. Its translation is CASSPLGEQYF.

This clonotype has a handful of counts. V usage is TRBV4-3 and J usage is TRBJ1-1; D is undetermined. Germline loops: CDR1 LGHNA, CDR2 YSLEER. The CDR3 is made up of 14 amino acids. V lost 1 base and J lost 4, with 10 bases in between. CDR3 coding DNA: TGCGCCAGCAGCCAAGTTACTACGGGCACTGAAGCTTTCTTT. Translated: CASSQVTTGTEAFF.

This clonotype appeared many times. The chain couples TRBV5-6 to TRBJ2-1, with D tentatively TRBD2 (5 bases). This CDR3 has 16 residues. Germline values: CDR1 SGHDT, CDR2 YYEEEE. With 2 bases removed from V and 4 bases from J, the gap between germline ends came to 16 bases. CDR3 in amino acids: CASSLSEIRRYNEQFF. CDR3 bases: TGTGCCAGCAGCTTATCAGAAATCAGGAGGTACAATGAGCAGTTCTTC.

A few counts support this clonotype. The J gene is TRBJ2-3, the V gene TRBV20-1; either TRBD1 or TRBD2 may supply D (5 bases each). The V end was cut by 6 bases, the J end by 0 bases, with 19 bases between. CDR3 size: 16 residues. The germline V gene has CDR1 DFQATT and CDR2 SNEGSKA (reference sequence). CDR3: CSADGRDPSSTDTQYF. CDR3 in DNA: TGCAGTGCCGATGGCCGGGACCCCTCTAGCACAGATACGCAGTATTTT.

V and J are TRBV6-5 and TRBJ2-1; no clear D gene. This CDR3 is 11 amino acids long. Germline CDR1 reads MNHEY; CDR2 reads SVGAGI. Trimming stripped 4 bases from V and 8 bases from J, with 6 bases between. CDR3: CASSFLHEQFF. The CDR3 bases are TGTGCCAGCAGTTTTTTACATGAGCAGTTCTTC.

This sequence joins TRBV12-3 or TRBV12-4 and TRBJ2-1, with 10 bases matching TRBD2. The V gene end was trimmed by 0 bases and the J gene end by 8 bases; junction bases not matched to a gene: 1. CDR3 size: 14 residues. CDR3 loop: CASSLASGGYEQFF. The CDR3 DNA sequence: TGTGCCAGCAGTTTAGCTAGCGGGGGGTATGAGCAGTTCTTC.

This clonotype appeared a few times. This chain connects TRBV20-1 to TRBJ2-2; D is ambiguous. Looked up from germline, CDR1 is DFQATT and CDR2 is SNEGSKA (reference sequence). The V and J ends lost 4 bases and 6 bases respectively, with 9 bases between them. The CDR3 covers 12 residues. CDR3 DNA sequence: TGCAGTGCTACAGGTTATCCCGGGGAGCTGTTTTTT. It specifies CSATGYPGELFF.

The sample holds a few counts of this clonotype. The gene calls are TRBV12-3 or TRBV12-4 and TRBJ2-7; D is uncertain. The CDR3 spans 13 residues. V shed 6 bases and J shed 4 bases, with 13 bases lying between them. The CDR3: CASSGDTQYEQYF. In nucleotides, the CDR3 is TGTGCCAGCAGCGGAGACACTCAGTACGAGCAGTACTTC.

The CDR3 DNA is TGTGCCAGCAGCTTTTTCCGGACAGATGTCGCAGATACGCAGTATTTT. It encodes CASSFFRTDVADTQYF. The V call is TRBV11-2, the J call TRBJ2-3; possibly TRBD1 for D (6 bases). V was clipped by 3 bases and J by 4 bases, with 17 bases between them. Germline V gene lookup returns CDR1 SGHAT and CDR2 FQNNGV. CDR3 length: 16 residues.

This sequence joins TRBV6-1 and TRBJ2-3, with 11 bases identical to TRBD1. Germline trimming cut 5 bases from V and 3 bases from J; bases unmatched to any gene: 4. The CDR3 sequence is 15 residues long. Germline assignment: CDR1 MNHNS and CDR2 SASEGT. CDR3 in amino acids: CASSKDRGRTDTQYF. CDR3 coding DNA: TGTGCCAGCAGTAAGGACAGGGGGCGGACAGATACGCAGTATTTT.

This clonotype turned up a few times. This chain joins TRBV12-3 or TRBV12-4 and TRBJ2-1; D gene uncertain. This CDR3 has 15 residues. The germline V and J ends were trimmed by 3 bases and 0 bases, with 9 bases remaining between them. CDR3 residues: CASSFGGPSYNEQFF. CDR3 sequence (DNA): TGTGCCAGCAGTTTCGGCGGACCCTCCTACAATGAGCAGTTCTTC.

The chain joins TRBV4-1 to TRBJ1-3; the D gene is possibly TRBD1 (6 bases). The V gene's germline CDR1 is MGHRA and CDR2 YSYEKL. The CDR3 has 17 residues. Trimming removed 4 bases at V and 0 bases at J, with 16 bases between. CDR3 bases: TGCGCCAGCAGCCTACATGATGGACAGAACTCTGGAAACACCATATATTTT. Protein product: CASSLHDGQNSGNTIYF.

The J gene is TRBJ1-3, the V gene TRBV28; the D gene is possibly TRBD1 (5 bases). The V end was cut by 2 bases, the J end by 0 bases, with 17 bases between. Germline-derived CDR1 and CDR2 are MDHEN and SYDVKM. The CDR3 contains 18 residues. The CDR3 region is CASSLGRAVGLSGNTIYF. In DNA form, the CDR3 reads TGTGCCAGCAGTTTAGGCCGGGCCGTGGGGCTCTCTGGAAACACCATATATTTT.

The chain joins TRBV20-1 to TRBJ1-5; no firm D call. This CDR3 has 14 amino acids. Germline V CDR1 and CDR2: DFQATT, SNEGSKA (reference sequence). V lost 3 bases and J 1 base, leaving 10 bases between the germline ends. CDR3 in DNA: TGCAGTGCTAGTGGTGGGGTCAGCAATCAGCCCCAGCATTTT. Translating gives CSASGGVSNQPQHF.

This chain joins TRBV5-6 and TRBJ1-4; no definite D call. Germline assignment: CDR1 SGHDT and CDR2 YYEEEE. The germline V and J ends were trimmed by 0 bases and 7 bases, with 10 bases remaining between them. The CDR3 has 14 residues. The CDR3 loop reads CASSLVQGGEKLFF. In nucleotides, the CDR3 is TGTGCCAGCAGCTTGGTCCAAGGTGGTGAAAAACTGTTTTTT. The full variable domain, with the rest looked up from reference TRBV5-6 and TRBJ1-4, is DAGVTQSPTHLIKTRGQQVTLRCSPKSGHDTVSWYQQALGQGPQFIFQYYEEEERQRGNFPDRFSGHQFPNYSSELNVNALLLGDSALYLCASSLVQGGEKLFFGSGTQLSVL.

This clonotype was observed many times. CDR3 bases: TGTGCCAGCAGCAGCGGGACACTCCAAGAGACCCAGTACTTC. Its translation: CASSSGTLQETQYF. The chain joins TRBV9 to TRBJ2-5; maybe TRBD2 (7 bases). The CDR3 is 14 residues long. Deletions cut 4 bases from V and 1 base from J, with 11 bases between. Germline V gene data show CDR1 as SGDLS and CDR2 as YYNGEE.

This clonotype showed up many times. The CDR3 loop reads CASSLGTGVKPQHF. The CDR3 region has the DNA TGTGCCAGCAGCCTCGGGACAGGGGTTAAGCCCCAGCATTTT. The V and J genes are TRBV5-6 and TRBJ1-5; 10 bases line up with TRBD1. CDR1 and CDR2 from the germline V gene are SGHDT and YYEEEE. Trimming took 4 bases from V and 8 from J; bases not matched to a gene: 6. The CDR3 loop spans 14 amino acids.

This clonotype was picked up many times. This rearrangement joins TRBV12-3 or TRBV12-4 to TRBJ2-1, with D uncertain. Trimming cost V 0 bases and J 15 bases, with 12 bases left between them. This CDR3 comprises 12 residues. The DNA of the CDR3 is TGTGCCAGCAGTTTAGCAAGTCTATATGGGTTCTTC. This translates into CASSLASLYGFF.

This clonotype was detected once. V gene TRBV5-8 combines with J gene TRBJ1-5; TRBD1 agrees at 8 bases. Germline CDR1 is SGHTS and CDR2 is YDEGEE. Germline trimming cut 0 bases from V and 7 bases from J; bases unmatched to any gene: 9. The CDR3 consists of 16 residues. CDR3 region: CASSLGTGLSGQPQHF. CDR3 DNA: TGTGCCAGCAGCTTGGGGACAGGGTTATCGGGGCAGCCCCAGCATTTT.